The text below deals with one T cell receptor (beta chain). No antigen is known for it. The junction departs from the called germline gene at one end, perhaps through a read error. This specimen belongs to a study of blood T cell repertoires in COVID-19 (dated by TCRdb to about 2020). Background for the entire study: Samples from collaborators originated in the United States, Italy and Spain and spanned both the acute and convalescent phases of COVID-19. HLA class I and class II types, where available, came from metadata supplied by the sample provider rather than from assay-based typing. The material from the prospective study consisted of cDNA or gDNA derived from T cells, B-cell-depleted T cells, or PBMCs. The samples were drawn from two sources: the first 160 participants of the ongoing ImmuneRACE study, and some 1,300 subjects contributed by 6 global collaborators. The repertoires were made available in a free public database intended to serve as a resource for research on the immune response to SARS-CoV-2. Deeply sampled blood TCRbeta repertoires from subjects exposed to, actively infected with, or recovered from COVID-19 were included in the dataset. Sample metadata almost always included a de-identified subject ID, COVID-19 status, age in years and sex.

The CDR3 holds 13 amino acids from the cysteine to the phenylalanine. This entry keeps only the CDR3 DNA: 39 bases, framed from base 1. Reading the germline V gene (reference sequence) gives CDR1 SSHAT and CDR2 FNYEAQ. The collaborating institutions used their own protocols to collect whole blood in K2EDTA tubes. For TCRbeta analysis, collaborators shipped samples as frozen whole blood, isolated PBMCs, or DNA extracted from either of those sample types. TCRbeta CDR3 regions were amplified from genomic DNA by means of the immunoSEQ Assay, a bias-controlled multiplex PCR. The original pipeline was this. Within the assay, amplification of reference gene primers was used to estimate how many nucleated cells each sample contained. Sequence reads were collapsed and filtered to measure the absolute abundance of every unique TCRbeta CDR3 rearrangement. For each sample, productive Simpson clonality was calculated as the square root of Simpson's diversity index over productive rearrangements. TCRdb took over this immuneACCESS table, retaining in-frame rearrangements with V and J assigned. Such tables are incomplete; in checked studies, under half of the missing clones stem from an unresolved V gene, and the remainder is unexplained. For V, J and clone size, that table is used; D and trimming come from the DNA. This sample lists about 14,000 clones; around nine tenths were detected once. The ten largest clones take up 15% to 20% of the sample.

The investigation overall reported the following: Clinical and demographic metadata were provided uncurated, with the amount varying by source and participant.

The source is a human donor with active COVID-19. The donor label of this sample is uncertain. The receptor chain draws on TRBV7-7 and TRBJ2-2, and possibly TRBD1, on 6 matching bases. The sample comprised peripheral blood. The CDR3 corresponds to CASSPTGTGELFF. The nucleotide sequence reads as follows: TGTGCTAGCAGCCCGACAGGCACCGGGGAGCTGTTTTTT.